These 10 T cell receptor beta chains came from one sample sequenced in a study of long-term antiretroviral therapy in people with HIV. This was the immunoSEQ v3.0 assay at survey level. Sequencing was performed with immunoSEQ multiplex PCR; in TCRdb, only in-frame clones are kept and a portion is missing. This sample has 7,000 or so clones; approximately 85% occur once, and the top ten carry approximately 3%. The sample here was unsorted PBMCs, taken 3.7 years after starting antiretroviral therapy. These receptors were collected from a woman aged 45-59 years with HIV.

This chain uses TRBV9 with TRBJ2-1, with D tentatively TRBD2 (6 bases). Germline values: CDR1 SGDLS, CDR2 YYNGEE. V lost 4 bases, J lost 7 bases, and 15 bases lay in between. The CDR3 sequence is 14 residues long. As DNA, the CDR3 is TGTGCCAGCAGCAGGGCGGGGCAAAGGAATGAGCAGTTCTTC. It codes for CASSRAGQRNEQFF.

A single count supports this clone. The chain recombines TRBV29-1 with TRBJ2-7; D possibly corresponds to TRBD2 (6 bases). V lost 7 bases to trimming and J lost 6 bases, with 16 bases between them. There are 12 residues in the CDR3. Germline loops: CDR1 SQVTM, CDR2 ANQGSEA. The CDR3 nucleotides read TGCAGCGGTGGGACTGAATATTCCGAGCAGTACTTC. Its translation is CSGGTEYSEQYF.

The rearrangement links TRBV5-4 to TRBJ2-5, with 12 nucleotides matching TRBD2. Matching the DNA end better, TRBJ2-7 makes the J call doubtful. The germline CDR1 and CDR2 sequences are SGHNT and YYREEE (reference sequence). CDR3 length: 15 amino acids. This CDR3 reads CASNLLAGGRYEQYF. The CDR3 nucleotides read TGTGCCAGCAACCTTCTAGCGGGAGGGCGGTACGAGCAGTACTTC.

The count of this clone is one. The V call is TRBV10-3, the J call TRBJ2-7, with a possible D match to TRBD1 (5 bases). The CDR3 extends over 13 amino acids. Germline values: CDR1 ENHRY, CDR2 SYGVKD. V lost 7 bases and J lost 1, with 11 bases in between. CDR3 DNA: TGTGCCATCAATTCTCAGGGATCCTACGAGCAGTACTTC. It specifies CAINSQGSYEQYF.

This clone has more than one count but fewer than ten. The V gene is TRBV20-1, the J gene TRBJ1-1; no reliable D call. V dropped 5 bases and J dropped 0 bases, with 4 bases sitting between them. The germline V gene encodes CDR1 DFQATT and CDR2 SNEGSKA (reference sequence). The CDR3 sequence is 11 residues long. The CDR3: CSAPVNTEAFF. The CDR3 nucleotides are TGCAGTGCTCCGGTGAACACTGAAGCTTTCTTT.

This clone showed up just once. The chain carries TRBV27 and TRBJ1-4, with D possibly TRBD1 on 6 matching bases. Looked up from germline, CDR1 is MNHEY and CDR2 is SMNVEV (reference sequence). The ends were cut back, 5 bases at V and 4 bases at J, with 11 bases in the middle. This CDR3 spans 14 amino acids. CDR3 loop: CASSPRDNNEKLFF. The CDR3 region has the DNA TGTGCCAGCAGTCCGCGGGACAATAATGAAAAACTGTTTTTT.

This clone has more than one count but fewer than ten. V and J are TRBV7-2 and TRBJ2-1; a possible D gene is TRBD2 (6 bases). There are 17 residues in the CDR3. The ends were cut back, 4 bases at V and 5 bases at J, with 21 bases in the middle. Germline V lookup: CDR1 SGHTA, CDR2 FQGNSA. CDR3 in amino acids: CASSSGGVGGLNNEQFF. The CDR3 DNA sequence: TGTGCCAGCAGCTCAGGAGGGGTCGGGGGACTTAACAATGAGCAGTTCTTC.

The gene calls are TRBV5-4 and TRBJ1-4, with D possibly matching TRBD1 (5 bases). Germline V CDR1 and CDR2: SGHNT, YYREEE (reference sequence). The CDR3 is made up of 16 amino acids. V lost 1 base to trimming and J lost 8 bases, with 18 bases between them. CDR3 loop: CASSLSAGGGREKLFF. DNA for the CDR3: TGTGCCAGCAGCTTGTCAGCCGGGGGAGGAAGGGAAAAACTGTTTTTT.

V usage is TRBV2 and J usage is TRBJ2-1; TRBD2 agrees at 12 bases. This CDR3 has 16 amino acids. Trimming took 6 bases from V and 7 from J; bases not matched to a gene: 10. Germline-derived CDR1 and CDR2 are SNHLY and FYNNEI. Written as DNA, the CDR3 is TGTGCCAGCAGCCAGACTAGCGGGAGATCGAGGAATGAGCAGTTCTTC. Residues: CASSQTSGRSRNEQFF.

The V call is TRBV28, the J call TRBJ2-1; D unresolved. CDR1 is MDHEN and CDR2 is SYDVKM in the germline V gene. Trimming pared 5 bases from V and 0 bases from J, leaving 17 bases between. This CDR3 has 17 residues. CDR3 coding DNA: TGTGCCAGCAGTCAACAATTGACTTTTACCTCCTACAATGAGCAGTTCTTC. Residues: CASSQQLTFTSYNEQFF. The full variable domain, with the rest looked up from reference TRBV28 and TRBJ2-1, is DVKVTQSSRYLVKRTGEKVFLECVQDMDHENMFWYRQDPGLGLRLIYFSYDVKMKEKGDIPEGYSVSREKKERFSLILESASTNQTSMYLCASSQQLTFTSYNEQFFGPGTRLTVL.